This TCR beta chain originates from a study of blood T cell repertoires in COVID-19. The wider study: Samples representing acute and convalescent COVID-19 were sourced from the United States, Italy and Spain. The analysed material was cDNA or gDNA that came from T cells, B-cell-depleted T cells, or PBMCs.

Germline V gene lookup returns CDR1 SGDLS and CDR2 YYNGEE. Trimming left V 4 bases short and J 3 bases short, with 13 bases between. This CDR3 has 15 residues. The count of this clone is one. In the source study's methods: Nucleated cell counts were estimated from reference gene primer amplification. Clones were sequenced by immunoSEQ multiplex PCR, and TCRdb holds only the in-frame ones, with some missing. The DNA gave D and trimming, while V, J and clone size come from that table. Of 200,000 to 300,000 clones listed, 65% to 85% are singletons. The TCR originated in a human donor in a cohort sampled during active COVID-19. Sequenced: peripheral blood. V usage is TRBV9 and J usage is TRBJ2-2, with D perhaps matching TRBD2 (6 bases). CDR3 in DNA: TGTGCCAGCAGCACACCGGGACTCCACACCGGGGAGCTGTTTTTT. This gives the protein CASSTPGLHTGELFF.